This passage covers 29 T cell receptor beta chains from one sample sequenced in a study of human T cells and chemical hapten exposure. Indicated time point: patch test 3, about 24 weeks after DPC sensitization. As to treatment: therapeutic diphenylcyclopropenone sensitization with weekly scalp DPC. TCRdb independently ran MiXCR on the RACE reads; one entry per CDR3 protein. The repertoire consists of roughly 50,000 distinct CDR3 sequences, with 9.9% occurring once and the leading ten covering roughly 17%. The sequencing used whole blood, collected in connection with sensitization to the hapten diphenylcyclopropenone (DPC). Receptors originate from a woman aged 40 to 50 with alopecia areata. Some clones in this sample may be carry-over from other donors' samples.

This clonotype came up many times. The V and J genes are TRBV7-9 and TRBJ2-3, with D tentatively TRBD1 or TRBD2 (6 bases each). Trimming cost V 8 bases and J 3 bases, with 18 bases left between them. Germline loops: CDR1 SEHNR, CDR2 FQNEAQ (reference sequence). The CDR3 extends over 15 amino acids. Written as DNA, the CDR3 is TGTGCCAGCGGTCAGGACGGGGGCATGACAGATACGCAGTATTTT. Protein product: CASGQDGGMTDTQYF. The whole variable domain, filled in from reference TRBV7-9 and TRBJ2-3, reads DTGVSQNPRHKITKRGQNVTFRCDPISEHNRLYWYRQTLGQGPEFLTYFQNEAQLEKSRLLSDRFSAERPKGSFSTLEIQRTEQGDSAMYLCASGQDGGMTDTQYFGPGTRLTVL.

This chain joins TRBV7-9 and TRBJ2-6; D uncertain. Trimming pared 8 bases from V and 6 bases from J, leaving 11 bases between. Germline assignment: CDR1 SEHNR and CDR2 FQNEAQ (reference sequence). The CDR3 runs to 13 residues. CDR3 coding DNA: TGTGCCAGCTTTAGCACCGAGGCCAACGTCCTGACTTTC. It yields the protein CASFSTEANVLTF.

The chain uses TRBV20-1 and TRBJ2-1; 10 nucleotides agree with TRBD2. From germline, CDR1 is DFQATT and CDR2 SNEGSKA (reference sequence). J was trimmed by 3 bases and V by 4 bases; bases with no gene match: 6. This CDR3 comprises 15 residues. CDR3 DNA: TGCAGTGCTACAGAGCGGGGGGGGAACTACAATGAGCAGTTCTTC. It codes for CSATERGGNYNEQFF.

This clonotype was counted between two and nine times. V and J are TRBV7-7 and TRBJ1-1; TRBD1 is a possible D gene (5 bases). V was pared by 4 bases and J by 1 base, with 7 bases between. Germline V gene sequence: CDR1 SSHAT, CDR2 FNYEAQ (reference sequence). This CDR3 has 13 amino acids. The CDR3 DNA is TGTGCCAGCAGCTGGGACTCGAACACTGAAGCTTTCTTT. Translated: CASSWDSNTEAFF. The full variable domain, in which reference TRBV7-7 and TRBJ1-1 provide the parts outside the CDR3, is GAGVSQSPRYKVTKRGQDVTLRCDPISSHATLYWYQQALGQGPEFLTYFNYEAQPDKSGLPSDRFSAERPEGSISTLTIQRTEQRDSAMYRCASSWDSNTEAFFGQGTRLTVV.

CDR3: CASSLGQLLAGAEGDTQYF. In nucleotides, the CDR3 is TGCGCCAGCAGCTTGGGCCAGCTACTAGCGGGGGCCGAAGGCGATACGCAGTATTTT. This chain joins TRBV5-1 and TRBJ2-3; 11 bases fit TRBD2. This CDR3 has 19 residues. CDR1 SGHRS and CDR2 YFSETQ come from the germline V gene. V was pared by 0 bases and J by 6 bases, with 15 bases of the junction left unmatched.

This clonotype was seen many times. J is TRBJ2-2 and V is TRBV7-3; a possible D gene is TRBD1 (6 bases). Looked up from germline, CDR1 is SGHTA and CDR2 is FQGTGA. The CDR3 contains 14 residues. Trimming stripped 3 bases from V and 1 base from J, with 6 bases between. CDR3 DNA sequence: TGTGCCAGCAGCTTGACAGGGAACACCGGGGAGCTGTTTTTT. Protein product: CASSLTGNTGELFF.

This clonotype was seen more than once but under ten times. The chain employs TRBV5-1 and TRBJ1-6, with TRBD1 as a possible D gene (6 bases). With 5 bases removed from V and 9 bases from J, the gap between germline ends came to 15 bases. The germline gives CDR1 SGHRS, CDR2 YFSETQ. This CDR3 has 14 residues. The CDR3 bases are TGCGCCAGCAGGGCCGGGGGCGAAGGTTCACCCCTCCACTTT. Translation: CASRAGGEGSPLHF.

This clonotype was found once. Possible read error: a much larger clone is one base away. The V and J genes are TRBV6-2 or TRBV6-3 and TRBJ2-5, with D unresolved. This CDR3 spans 14 amino acids. The V gene's germline CDR1 is MNHEY and CDR2 SVGEGT. Trimming pared 6 bases from V and 5 bases from J, leaving 16 bases between. In DNA form, the CDR3 reads TGTGCCAGCAGCCAAATTACTGGCGCGGAGACCCAGTACTTC. Residues: CASSQITGAETQYF.

This clonotype was counted many times. This rearrangement joins TRBV29-1 to TRBJ2-5; tentatively, D is TRBD1 (6 bases). The CDR3 sequence is 12 residues long. Trimming removed 7 bases at V and 2 bases at J, with 11 bases between. Germline values: CDR1 SQVTM, CDR2 ANQGSEA. The CDR3 region has the DNA TGCAGCGCTGGACAGAGACAAGAGACCCAGTACTTC. This gives the protein CSAGQRQETQYF.

The table lists this clonotype with many counts. The rearrangement uses TRBV18 and TRBJ2-3; the D gene is possibly TRBD1 (5 bases). There are 13 residues in the CDR3. Trimming took off 5 bases at V and 6 bases at J, with 12 bases between the two ends. Germline V gene data show CDR1 as KGHSH and CDR2 as LQKENI. CDR3 protein: CASSTRAGDTQYF. CDR3 nucleotide sequence: TGTGCCAGCTCAACCAGGGCAGGGGATACGCAGTATTTT.

V and J are TRBV6-5 and TRBJ1-5; D is possibly TRBD1 (5 bases). The V gene's germline CDR1 is MNHEY and CDR2 SVGAGI. The V gene lost 4 bases and the J gene lost 0 bases, with 7 bases spanning the gap. The CDR3 is 14 amino acids. The CDR3 bases are TGTGCCAGCAGTTCAGGGAATAGCAATCAGCCCCAGCATTTT. Amino acids: CASSSGNSNQPQHF.

There are many counts of this clonotype. V gene TRBV6-6 combines with J gene TRBJ1-5; the D gene is possibly TRBD1 (5 bases). Germline V gene sequence: CDR1 MNHNY, CDR2 SVGAGI (reference sequence). The CDR3 has 16 residues. V gave up 6 bases and J gave up 3 bases, with 18 bases separating them. The CDR3 coding sequence is TGTGCCAGCAGGCACGCAGGAGGGGCGGCCAATCAGCCCCAGCATTTT. It codes for CASRHAGGAANQPQHF.

The V call is TRBV5-1, the J call TRBJ2-7, with TRBD1 identical over 11 bases. The CDR3 is 16 residues long. The trim removed 4 bases at V and 4 bases at J, leaving 10 bases unmatched. The V gene's germline CDR1 is SGHRS and CDR2 YFSETQ. In DNA, the CDR3 is TGCGCCAGCAGCCGGACAGGGGGCGGCTCTTTTTACGAGCAGTACTTC. Its protein is CASSRTGGGSFYEQYF.

This clonotype was counted ten times or more. The chain carries TRBV7-9 and TRBJ1-4, with D possibly matching TRBD1 (6 bases). V gave up 1 base and J gave up 14 bases, with 14 bases separating them. This CDR3 has 13 amino acids. Per the germline V gene, CDR1 is SEHNR and CDR2 is FQNEAQ (reference sequence). The CDR3 reads CASSLVPGTRLFF. In nucleotides, the CDR3 is TGTGCCAGCAGCTTAGTGCCCGGGACAAGGCTGTTTTTT.

This chain joins TRBV7-9 and TRBJ2-3; 12 nucleotides align to TRBD2. V lost 5 bases, J lost 5 bases, and 5 bases stayed unmatched. The CDR3 runs to 15 residues. The germline CDR1 and CDR2 sequences are SEHNR and FQNEAQ (reference sequence). The DNA of the CDR3 is TGTGCCAGCAGCCCGACTAGCGGGGGACGAGATACGCAGTATTTT. As protein: CASSPTSGGRDTQYF.

A few counts support this clonotype. The chain recombines TRBV6-2 or TRBV6-3 with TRBJ2-7; D is unclear. Per the germline V gene, CDR1 is MNHEY and CDR2 is SVGEGT. This CDR3 contains 14 residues. With 2 bases removed from V and 1 base from J, the gap between germline ends came to 9 bases. Here the CDR3 DNA reads TGTGCCAGCAGTTACGGCAGCTTATCCTACGAGCAGTACTTC. Translated: CASSYGSLSYEQYF.

This clonotype appeared many times. This chain joins TRBV7-2 and TRBJ2-3; TRBD2 might be the D (5 bases). Germline loops: CDR1 SGHTA, CDR2 FQGNSA. The CDR3 sequence is 13 residues long. Trimming cost V 10 bases and J 7 bases, with 18 bases left between them. Written as DNA, the CDR3 is TGTGCCACCGCGCGGGCTTCTAGCTATACGCAGTATTTT. It is translated as CATARASSYTQYF.

V and J are TRBV7-2 and TRBJ2-2; a possible D gene is TRBD1 (6 bases). The germline gives CDR1 SGHTA, CDR2 FQGNSA. The CDR3 is made up of 14 amino acids. The germline V and J ends were trimmed by 3 bases and 10 bases, with 15 bases remaining between them. CDR3 nucleotides: TGTGCCAGCAGCTTGGCCACCAGGGGCGCGGAGCTGTTTTTT. This sequence encodes CASSLATRGAELFF.

This clonotype was found many times. The chain is built from TRBV27 and TRBJ1-2; 9 positions agree with TRBD1. Looked up from germline, CDR1 is MNHEY and CDR2 is SMNVEV (reference sequence). V trimming: 7 bases; J trimming: 8 bases; junction bases outside the gene matches: 8. The CDR3 runs 13 residues. The CDR3 spells CASTKGQGFGYTF. CDR3 DNA sequence: TGTGCCAGCACCAAGGGACAGGGATTCGGCTACACCTTC.

The chain couples TRBV11-1 to TRBJ2-3, with D unclear. CDR1 SGHAT and CDR2 FQDESV come from the germline V gene (reference sequence). V was shortened by 4 bases and J by 6 bases, with 20 bases between the two germline ends. This CDR3 has 16 amino acids. This CDR3 is CASSSYISPPGDTQYF. CDR3 nucleotide sequence: TGTGCCAGCAGCTCATACATTAGCCCCCCTGGGGATACGCAGTATTTT.

This clonotype has ten or more counts. The chain is built from TRBV4-2 and TRBJ2-7, with TRBD1 identical over 11 bases. V trimming: 4 bases; J trimming: 4 bases; junction bases outside the gene matches: 6. The CDR3 loop spans 15 amino acids. From germline, CDR1 is LGHNA and CDR2 YNFKEQ. The CDR3 here is CASSPRTGGVYEQYF. The CDR3 DNA reads as TGTGCCAGCAGCCCTAGGACAGGGGGCGTTTACGAGCAGTACTTC.

This clonotype has a handful of counts. The chain carries TRBV20-1 and TRBJ1-1, with 10 bases identical to TRBD1. CDR1 is DFQATT, CDR2 SNEGSKA, per germline (reference sequence). This CDR3 spans 15 amino acids. V shed 5 bases, J shed 0 bases, and the junction held 6 bases outside the gene matches. The CDR3 region is CSAPRTGGMNTEAFF. Here the CDR3 DNA reads TGCAGTGCTCCCCGGACAGGGGGGATGAACACTGAAGCTTTCTTT.

This clonotype has just a few counts. The V and J genes are TRBV5-5 and TRBJ1-5, with D possibly TRBD1 on 5 matching bases. This CDR3 is 13 amino acids long. Looked up from germline, CDR1 is SGHKS and CDR2 is YYEKEE (reference sequence). V lost 2 bases and J lost 4, with 7 bases in between. The CDR3 region has the DNA TGTGCCAGCAGCTTTAAGGGGAATCAGCCCCAGCATTTT. The encoded protein is CASSFKGNQPQHF. Full variable domain (remainder filled in from reference TRBV5-5 and TRBJ1-5): DAGVTQSPTHLIKTRGQQVTLRCSPISGHKSVSWYQQVLGQGPQFIFQYYEKEERGRGNFPDRFSARQFPNYSSELNVNALLLGDSALYLCASSFKGNQPQHFGDGTRLSIL.

This clonotype was detected ten times or more. This chain uses TRBV29-1 with TRBJ2-2, with D hard to call. Germline loops: CDR1 SQVTM, CDR2 ANQGSEA. V gave up 3 bases and J gave up 1 base, with 3 bases separating them. CDR3 size: 12 residues. CDR3: CSVDRNTGELFF. In nucleotides, the CDR3 is TGCAGCGTTGATCGGAACACCGGGGAGCTGTTTTTT.

This clonotype was counted ten times or more. The gene calls are TRBV20-1 and TRBJ2-5; 9 positions agree with TRBD1. The CDR3 is 14 amino acids. Unmatched junction bases numbered 6, after V lost 5 bases and J lost 2 bases. Germline V lookup: CDR1 DFQATT, CDR2 SNEGSKA (reference sequence). The CDR3 sequence: CSAHRQGDQETQYF. In DNA, the CDR3 is TGCAGTGCTCACCGACAGGGGGATCAAGAGACCCAGTACTTC.

This chain uses TRBV27 with TRBJ2-2; no clear D. The CDR3 contains 15 residues. Between the trimmed V and J ends, which lost 6 bases and 1 base, there was a span of 12 bases. Germline V gene lookup returns CDR1 MNHEY and CDR2 SMNVEV (reference sequence). The CDR3 spells CASRPIQLNTGELFF. CDR3 sequence (DNA): TGTGCCAGCAGACCAATACAGCTGAACACCGGGGAGCTGTTTTTT.

Many counts were recorded for this clonotype. The chain links TRBV20-1 to TRBJ2-1, with D maybe TRBD2 (5 bases). The germline V gene encodes CDR1 DFQATT and CDR2 SNEGSKA (reference sequence). This CDR3 spans 15 amino acids. V lost 5 bases and J lost 8, with 22 bases in between. This CDR3 is CSADDSRTDADEQFF. CDR3 nucleotide sequence: TGCAGTGCTGACGATTCGCGGACTGACGCGGATGAGCAGTTCTTC.

There are a few counts of this clonotype. This chain connects TRBV29-1 to TRBJ2-7; D remains unclear. CDR3 length equals 12 residues. In germline, CDR1 is SQVTM, CDR2 ANQGSEA. Between the trimmed V and J ends, which lost 6 bases and 0 bases, there was a span of 9 bases. CDR3 amino acids: CSVAPSSYEQYF. In DNA, the CDR3 is TGCAGCGTCGCTCCTAGCTCCTACGAGCAGTACTTC.

The rearrangement uses TRBV5-5 and TRBJ1-5; D gene ambiguous. This CDR3 comprises 15 residues. The ends were cut back, 4 bases at V and 0 bases at J, with 11 bases in the middle. The germline CDR1 and CDR2 sequences are SGHKS and YYEKEE (reference sequence). The CDR3 sequence: CASSPGKISNQPQHF. The CDR3 region has the DNA TGTGCCAGCAGCCCCGGTAAGATTAGCAATCAGCCCCAGCATTTT.